The subject of this entry is one T cell receptor beta chain. This entry belongs to a study of blood T cell repertoires in COVID-19. About the research overall: The origin of the acute and convalescent COVID-19 samples was the United States, Italy and Spain. T cells, B-cell-depleted T cells, or PBMCs provided the cDNA or gDNA that served as material.

J lost 4 bases, V lost 7 bases, and 4 bases had no gene match. Germline CDR1 SQVTM, CDR2 ANQGSEA. The CDR3 is made up of 12 amino acids. How the authors handled the data: Reference gene primer amplification yielded estimated nucleated cell counts. The method was immunoSEQ multiplex PCR; TCRdb's version includes in-frame clones alone and lacks a portion of them. V, J and clone size reflect that table, while D and trimming were determined from the DNA. This table has under 200,000 clones, 70% to 90% appearing once. The V gene is TRBV29-1, the J gene TRBJ2-3, with 8 bases identical to TRBD1. Material: peripheral blood. The sequence derives from a man in his forties or fifties with acute or convalescent COVID-19. The CDR3 spells CSGRQGPDTQYF. The CDR3 bases are TGCAGCGGCCGACAGGGGCCAGATACGCAGTATTTT.